This T cell receptor (beta chain) was profiled in a study of T cell repertoires in cytomegalovirus infection. Across the study: Matching HLA type, along with CMV infection, was indicated by public TCR beta signatures. Study-level points and caveats: Clonotypes of TCR beta that were HLA-C-restricted and CMV-specific dominated the ex vivo response.

V lost 0 bases and J 0 bases, leaving 11 bases between the germline ends. This CDR3 spans 17 amino acids. The V gene's germline CDR1 is ENHRY and CDR2 SYGVKD. TCRdb analysed the reads with MiXCR anew, one entry per CDR3 protein. Among hundreds of thousands of distinct CDR3 sequences listed, less than 20% were seen once. There are a few counts of this clonotype. The target antigen is unknown. The sequencing sample was made of PBMCs. The sequence came from a human donor in good health (CMV status not recorded). Some clones in this sample may be carry-over from other donors' samples. The V call is TRBV10-3, the J call TRBJ2-2; possible D gene TRBD2, 5 bases. Written as DNA, the CDR3 is TGTGCCATCAGTGAGTCGATAGCGACTTCGAACACCGGGGAGCTGTTTTTT. It specifies CAISESIATSNTGELFF.